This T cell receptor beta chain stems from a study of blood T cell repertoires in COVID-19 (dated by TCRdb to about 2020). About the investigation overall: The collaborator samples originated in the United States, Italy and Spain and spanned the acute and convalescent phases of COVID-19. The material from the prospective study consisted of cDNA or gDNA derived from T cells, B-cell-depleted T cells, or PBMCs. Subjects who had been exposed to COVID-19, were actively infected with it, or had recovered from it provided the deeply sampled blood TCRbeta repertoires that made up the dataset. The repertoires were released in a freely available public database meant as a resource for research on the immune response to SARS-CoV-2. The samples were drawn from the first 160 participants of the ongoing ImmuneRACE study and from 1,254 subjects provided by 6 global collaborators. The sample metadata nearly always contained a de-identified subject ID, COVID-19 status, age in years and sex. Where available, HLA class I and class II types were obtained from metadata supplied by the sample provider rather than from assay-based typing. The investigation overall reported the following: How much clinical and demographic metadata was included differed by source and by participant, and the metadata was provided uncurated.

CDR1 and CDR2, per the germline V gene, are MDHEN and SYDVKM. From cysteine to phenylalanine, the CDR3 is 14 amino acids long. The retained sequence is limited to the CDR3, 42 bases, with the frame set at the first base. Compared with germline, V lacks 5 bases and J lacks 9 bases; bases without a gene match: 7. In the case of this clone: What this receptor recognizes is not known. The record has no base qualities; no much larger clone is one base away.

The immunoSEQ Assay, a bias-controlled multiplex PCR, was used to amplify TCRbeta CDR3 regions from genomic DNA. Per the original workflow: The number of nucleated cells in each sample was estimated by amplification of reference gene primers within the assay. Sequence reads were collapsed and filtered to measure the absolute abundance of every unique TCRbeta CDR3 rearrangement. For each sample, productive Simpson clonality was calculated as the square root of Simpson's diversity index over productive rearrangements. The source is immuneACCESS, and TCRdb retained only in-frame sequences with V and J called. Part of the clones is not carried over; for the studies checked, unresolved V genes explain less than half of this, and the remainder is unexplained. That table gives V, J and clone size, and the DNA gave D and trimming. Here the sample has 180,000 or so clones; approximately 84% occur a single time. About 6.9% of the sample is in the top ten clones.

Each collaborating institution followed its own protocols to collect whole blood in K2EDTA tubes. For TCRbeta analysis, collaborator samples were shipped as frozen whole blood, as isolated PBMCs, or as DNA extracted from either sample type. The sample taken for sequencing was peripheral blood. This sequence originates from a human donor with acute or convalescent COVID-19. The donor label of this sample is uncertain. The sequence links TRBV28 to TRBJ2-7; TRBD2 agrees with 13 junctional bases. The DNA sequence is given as TGTGCCAGCAGTCCCGGGACTAGCGGGATGAGGCAGTACTTC. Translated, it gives CASSPGTSGMRQYF. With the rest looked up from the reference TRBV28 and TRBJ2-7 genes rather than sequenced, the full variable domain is DVKVTQSSRYLVKRTGEKVFLECVQDMDHENMFWYRQDPGLGLRLIYFSYDVKMKEKGDIPEGYSVSREKKERFSLILESASTNQTSMYLCASSPGTSGMRQYFGPGTRLTVT.